This entry lists 27 T cell receptor beta chains sequenced from one sample in a study of brain metastases from non-small cell lung cancer. Clones were read by immunoSEQ multiplex PCR, and TCRdb kept only the in-frame ones, dropping some. The sample carries roughly 14,000 clones, approximately 80% recorded once. Sequencing was performed on primary lung tumor tissue. The receptors come from a donor at least 40 years old with non-small cell lung cancer.

The V and J genes are TRBV18 and TRBJ1-2; D remains ambiguous. Germline V gene sequence: CDR1 KGHSH, CDR2 LQKENI. The CDR3 consists of 13 residues. The germline V and J ends were trimmed by 2 bases and 5 bases, with 9 bases remaining between them. CDR3 sequence (DNA): TGTGCCAGCTCACCAGAGGACGGGTATGGCTACACCTTC. It encodes CASSPEDGYGYTF. The full variable domain, with the rest looked up from reference TRBV18 and TRBJ1-2, is NAGVMQNPRHLVRRRGQEARLRCSPMKGHSHVYWYRQLPEEGLKFMVYLQKENIIDESGMPKERFSAEFPKEGPSILRIQQVVRGDSAAYFCASSPEDGYGYTFGSGTRLTVV.

The chain carries TRBV7-9 and TRBJ1-2, with D hard to call. V dropped 0 bases and J dropped 14 bases, with 16 bases sitting between them. This CDR3 is 13 amino acids long. Per germline, CDR1 SEHNR and CDR2 FQNEAQ (reference sequence). Here the CDR3 DNA reads TGTGCCAGCAGCTTAGCACTTAACGGGGATTGGACCTTC. It yields the protein CASSLALNGDWTF.

This clone is a singleton in its sample. The CDR3 region is CACRDRGLLSGANVLTF. The CDR3 region has the DNA TGCGCCTGCCGGGACAGGGGACTTCTCTCTGGGGCCAACGTCCTGACTTTC. The rearrangement joins TRBV23-1 to TRBJ2-6, with 10 bases lining up with TRBD1. TRBV23-1 is classed as an ORF, of uncertain function. CDR3 length: 17 residues. V was pared by 11 bases and J by 0 bases, with 10 bases of the junction left unmatched.

The chain has TRBV3-1 (or the pseudogene TRBV3-2) and TRBJ2-6, with D perhaps matching TRBD2 (5 bases). The CDR3 contains 16 residues. Germline-derived CDR1 and CDR2 are LGHDT and YNNKEL (reference sequence). Trimming cost V 5 bases and J 0 bases, with 11 bases left between them. CDR3 bases: TGTGCCAGCAGCGGAAGTACTAGCTCTGGGGCCAACGTCCTGACTTTC. Protein product: CASSGSTSSGANVLTF.

This chain uses TRBV7-9 with TRBJ1-5; no firm D call. The CDR3 is made up of 14 amino acids. CDR1 is SEHNR, CDR2 FQNEAQ, per germline (reference sequence). Trimming shortened V by 5 bases and J by 3 bases, and 11 bases separated the two germline ends. The CDR3 is CASSQGRNNQPQHF. The CDR3 DNA follows: TGTGCCAGCAGCCAAGGACGGAACAATCAGCCCCAGCATTTT.

The chain uses TRBV6-5 and TRBJ1-5; maybe TRBD1 (6 bases). V lost 6 bases and J lost 3, with 12 bases in between. Per the germline V gene, CDR1 is MNHEY and CDR2 is SVGAGI. The CDR3 is 14 amino acids. The DNA for the CDR3 is TGTGCCAGCAGGACCGACAGGTACAATCAGCCCCAGCATTTT. Translation: CASRTDRYNQPQHF.

This clone is a singleton in its sample. J is TRBJ1-2 and V is TRBV11-1; TRBD1 aligns across 9 bases. Germline values: CDR1 SGHAT, CDR2 FQDESV (reference sequence). The CDR3 has 11 residues. The trim removed 8 bases at V and 6 bases at J, leaving 1 base unmatched. The CDR3 bases are TGTGCCAGCGGGACAGGGCATGGCTACACCTTC. Residues: CASGTGHGYTF. Full variable domain (rest looked up from reference TRBV11-1 and TRBJ1-2): EAEVAQSPRYKITEKSQAVAFWCDPISGHATLYWYRQILGQGPELLVQFQDESVVDDSQLPKDRFSAERLKGVDSTLKIQPAELGDSAMYLCASGTGHGYTFGSGTRLTVV.

The chain is built from TRBV4-3 and TRBJ2-7; 10 bases fit TRBD1. Germline V gives CDR1 LGHNA, CDR2 YSLEER. J lost 4 bases, V lost 5 bases, and 23 bases had no gene match. The CDR3 covers 20 residues. The CDR3 nucleotides read TGCGCCAGCAGCAAGGTCCCCCAGACAGGGGGCATAGAAGGGTCTTACGAGCAGTACTTC. Translation: CASSKVPQTGGIEGSYEQYF.

This chain links TRBV5-1 with TRBJ2-1; TRBD2 agrees at 10 bases. Trimming cost V 3 bases and J 6 bases; bases outside gene matches: 9. Germline assignment: CDR1 SGHRS and CDR2 YFSETQ. CDR3 length: 16 residues. The CDR3 loop is CASSSRSSGGGNEQFF. For the CDR3, the DNA is TGCGCCAGCAGCTCTCGATCTAGCGGGGGAGGCAATGAGCAGTTCTTC. Complete variable domain (other parts from reference TRBV5-1 and TRBJ2-1): KAGVTQTPRYLIKTRGQQVTLSCSPISGHRSVSWYQQTPGQGLQFLFEYFSETQRNKGNFPGRFSGRQFSNSRSEMNVSTLELGDSALYLCASSSRSSGGGNEQFFGPGTRLTVL.

This clone was seen only a few times. J is TRBJ2-7 and V is TRBV7-8; D gene uncertain. CDR1 and CDR2 from the germline V gene are SGHVS and FQNEAQ. The V end lost 2 bases, the J end lost 7 bases, and 18 bases lay between the germline ends. The CDR3 runs 15 residues. Here the CDR3 DNA reads TGTGCCAGCAGCTTACGGTCAGGTTCCCCGTCTGAGCAGTACTTC. It codes for CASSLRSGSPSEQYF.

The chain combines TRBV6-5 with TRBJ1-4; no firm D call. Trimming removed 5 bases from V and 5 bases from J, with 9 bases in between. The CDR3 contains 13 residues. CDR1 and CDR2 (germline): MNHEY, SVGAGI. The CDR3 bases are TGTGCCAGCAGTCCTGGGAACAATGAAAAACTGTTTTTT. It yields the protein CASSPGNNEKLFF.

This clone was counted a few times. The chain employs TRBV5-1 and TRBJ2-1; no clear D gene. V lost 2 bases to trimming and J lost 16 bases, with 19 bases between them. The CDR3 covers 13 residues. Per germline, CDR1 SGHRS and CDR2 YFSETQ. The CDR3 DNA follows: TGCGCCAGCAGCTTAGAAATCAGGCTACCTACATTCTTC. It specifies CASSLEIRLPTFF.

This clone was recorded once. This chain joins TRBV6-2 or TRBV6-3 and TRBJ1-1; D unclear. The CDR3 length is 12 residues. Trimming stripped 5 bases from V and 7 bases from J, with 11 bases between. Germline V gene sequence: CDR1 MNHEY, CDR2 SVGEGT. The CDR3 DNA reads TGTGCCAGCAGTGCCTCGGGAAATGAAGCTTTCTTT. As protein: CASSASGNEAFF.

The rearrangement joins TRBV4-3 to TRBJ1-4, with unresolved D. CDR1 and CDR2 (germline): LGHNA, YSLEER. This CDR3 is built from 15 residues. The V end lost 4 bases, the J end lost 4 bases, and 13 bases lay between the germline ends. CDR3 in amino acids: CASSPLAGNNEKLFF. The CDR3 nucleotides are TGCGCCAGCAGCCCGCTGGCGGGTAATAATGAAAAACTGTTTTTT.

This clone showed up just once. The chain is built from TRBV7-6 and TRBJ1-2, with a weak D call TRBD1 (6 bases). V was trimmed by 1 base and J by 2 bases, leaving 14 bases between them. Germline V CDR1 and CDR2: SGHVS, FNYEAQ. The length of the CDR3 is 16 residues. This chain's CDR3 is CASSLGGGSLNYGYTF. The CDR3 coding sequence is TGTGCCAGCAGCTTAGGTGGGGGCAGTTTAAACTATGGCTACACCTTC.

The chain has TRBV7-3 and TRBJ2-3; the match to TRBD1 covers 10 bases. V dropped 3 bases and J dropped 4; count of bases not matched to a gene: 1. The CDR3 runs 14 residues. Germline CDR1 and CDR2: SGHTA and FQGTGA. CDR3: CASSLTGGSDTQYF. The CDR3 DNA sequence: TGTGCCAGCAGCTTGACAGGGGGCTCAGATACGCAGTATTTT.

The gene calls are TRBV5-1 and TRBJ1-2, with D possibly TRBD1 on 5 matching bases. The CDR3 has 14 residues. Germline values: CDR1 SGHRS, CDR2 YFSETQ. The V end lost 4 bases, the J end lost 7 bases, and 17 bases lay between the germline ends. Written as DNA, the CDR3 is TGCGCCAGCAGCGCGTTAACTAATGGGGGTGGCTACACCTTC. Its translation is CASSALTNGGGYTF.

J is TRBJ2-2 and V is TRBV24-1, with D possibly being TRBD1 (5 bases). Germline CDR1 and CDR2: KGHDR and SFDVKD. Deletions cut 5 bases from V and 7 bases from J, with 10 bases between. The CDR3 is 13 residues long. As DNA, the CDR3 is TGTGCCACCAGTGGGGAAGGGGTCGGGGAGCTGTTTTTT. The encoded protein is CATSGEGVGELFF.

Points on this clone: Its ends do not fully match the called genes, so a read error is possible. CDR3 in amino acids: CAWSAGQGASQPQHF. CDR3 sequence (DNA): TGTGCCTGGAGTGCCGGTCAGGGGGCTAGTCAGCCTCAGCATTTT. This rearrangement joins TRBV30 to TRBJ1-5; 8 positions match TRBD1. Looked up from germline, CDR1 is GTSNPN and CDR2 is SVGIG (reference sequence). CDR3 length equals 15 residues. Full variable domain (rest looked up from reference TRBV30 and TRBJ1-5): SQTIHQWPATLVQPVGSPLSLECTVEGTSNPNLYWYRQAAGRGLQLLFYSVGIGQISSEVPQNLSASRPQDRQFILSSKKLLLSDSGFYLCAWSAGQGASQPQHFGDGTRLSIL.

The chain has TRBV28 and TRBJ1-6; 11 bases are shared with TRBD1. V was pared by 8 bases and J by 6 bases, with 9 bases of the junction left unmatched. CDR3 length: 16 residues. Germline V gene sequence: CDR1 MDHEN, CDR2 SYDVKM. CDR3 in amino acids: CASGLGQGVGNSPLHF. The CDR3, as DNA: TGTGCCAGCGGGTTGGGACAGGGGGTAGGTAATTCACCCCTCCACTTT.

The chain couples TRBV11-1 to TRBJ1-1; D might be TRBD1 (5 bases). The ends were cut back, 2 bases at V and 5 bases at J, with 15 bases in the middle. The CDR3 loop spans 15 amino acids. Germline V gene data show CDR1 as SGHAT and CDR2 as FQDESV (reference sequence). The CDR3 DNA sequence: TGTGCCAGCAGCTTAAGTTTGGGGCAGGGAACTGAAGCTTTCTTT. Protein sequence: CASSLSLGQGTEAFF.

This clone is a singleton in its sample. The chain is built from TRBV12-3 or TRBV12-4 and TRBJ1-2, with unresolved D. The CDR3 runs to 12 residues. Between the trimmed V and J ends, which lost 3 bases and 5 bases, there was a span of 7 bases. CDR3 in DNA: TGTGCCAGCAGTTTCGCCACATATGGCTACACCTTC. Amino acid sequence: CASSFATYGYTF.

V gene TRBV6-4 combines with J gene TRBJ2-3; TRBD2 is a possible D gene (6 bases). Deletions cut 0 bases from V and 0 bases from J, with 13 bases between. The CDR3 has 17 amino acids. Germline-derived CDR1 and CDR2 are MRHNA and SNTAGT. The CDR3 loop reads CASSDSPSAASTDTQYF. The CDR3 bases are TGTGCCAGCAGTGACTCCCCTAGCGCAGCTAGCACAGATACGCAGTATTTT.

The chain has TRBV10-3 and TRBJ1-1; the match to TRBD1 covers 8 bases. The CDR3 spans 12 residues. Germline trimming cut 10 bases from V and 1 base from J; bases unmatched to any gene: 2. Germline values: CDR1 ENHRY, CDR2 SYGVKD. The CDR3 protein is CATGQGNTEAFF. The DNA of the CDR3 is TGTGCCACAGGACAGGGGAACACTGAAGCTTTCTTT.

CDR3 residues: CASSQEGSTTDTQYF. DNA for the CDR3: TGTGCCAGCAGCCAAGAAGGGTCCACCACAGATACGCAGTATTTT. The chain links TRBV3-1 (or the pseudogene TRBV3-2) to TRBJ2-3; D uncertain. Germline CDR1 is LGHDT and CDR2 is YNNKEL (reference sequence). The CDR3 is made up of 15 amino acids. Trimming stripped 0 bases from V and 2 bases from J, with 9 bases between.

CDR3 sequence reads: CASSPPLGQEYGYTF. Here the CDR3 DNA reads TGTGCCAGCTCACCACCGTTGGGGCAGGAGTATGGCTACACCTTC. The gene calls are TRBV18 and TRBJ1-2; D might be TRBD1 (5 bases). The CDR3 spans 15 residues. Germline assignment: CDR1 KGHSH and CDR2 LQKENI. V lost 0 bases and J lost 5, with 13 bases in between.

The CDR3 is CASSLIRADTEAFF. DNA for the CDR3: TGCGCCAGCAGCTTGATAAGGGCTGACACTGAAGCTTTCTTT. V is TRBV5-1 and J is TRBJ1-1, with D uncertain. The CDR3 loop spans 14 amino acids. Per germline, CDR1 SGHRS and CDR2 YFSETQ. V gave up 1 base and J gave up 3 bases, with 10 bases separating them.